A single sample gave rise to the 32 T cell receptor beta chains below, sequenced in a study of early T cells in non-severe SARS-CoV-2 infection. TCRdb processed the 5' RACE reads anew with MiXCR; each CDR3 protein has one entry. The sample records about 50,000 distinct CDR3 sequences, roughly 9.4% being singletons. The input for sequencing was whole blood, taken at baseline. The receptors stem from an adult who was a healthcare worker with PCR-confirmed SARS-CoV-2 infection or an uninfected control (not recorded which).

V usage is TRBV12-3 or TRBV12-4 and J usage is TRBJ1-6; 8 bases agree with TRBD1. The CDR3 has 15 amino acids. After removal of 1 base from V and 9 bases from J, the junction contained 5 bases not matched to a gene. The CDR3: CASSLGGQGASPLHF. In nucleotides, the CDR3 is TGTGCCAGCAGTTTAGGTGGACAGGGTGCTTCACCCCTCCACTTT.

This clonotype was seen only a few times. The J gene is TRBJ2-3, the V gene TRBV20-1; no clear D gene. The CDR3 is 13 residues long. The germline gives CDR1 DFQATT, CDR2 SNEGSKA (reference sequence). V lost 0 bases, J lost 3 bases, and 7 bases lay in between. The DNA of the CDR3 is TGCAGTGCTAGAGATGGTCAGACAGATACGCAGTATTTT. It specifies CSARDGQTDTQYF.

This clonotype showed up many times. The chain recombines TRBV5-1 with TRBJ1-2; 8 nucleotides line up with TRBD1. Germline trimming cut 4 bases from V and 0 bases from J; bases unmatched to any gene: 2. CDR1 SGHRS and CDR2 YFSETQ come from the germline V gene. This CDR3 has 14 residues. CDR3 amino acids: CASSTGQANYGYTF. CDR3 DNA sequence: TGCGCCAGCAGCACGGGACAGGCTAACTATGGCTACACCTTC. The whole variable domain, filled in from reference TRBV5-1 and TRBJ1-2, reads KAGVTQTPRYLIKTRGQQVTLSCSPISGHRSVSWYQQTPGQGLQFLFEYFSETQRNKGNFPGRFSGRQFSNSRSEMNVSTLELGDSALYLCASSTGQANYGYTFGSGTRLTVV.

This clonotype has a count of ten or more. The CDR3 spells CASSFLREPYEQYF. In nucleotides, the CDR3 is TGTGCCAGCAGTTTTTTGCGGGAGCCCTACGAGCAGTACTTC. This chain connects TRBV28 to TRBJ2-7, with 7 bases aligning to TRBD2. With V trimmed by 3 bases and J by 2 bases, 4 bases remained unmatched. The CDR3 loop spans 14 amino acids. CDR1 MDHEN and CDR2 SYDVKM come from the germline V gene.

This clonotype was detected ten times or more. This chain joins TRBV5-5 and TRBJ2-1; the match to TRBD2 covers 8 bases. The germline CDR1 and CDR2 sequences are SGHKS and YYEKEE (reference sequence). This CDR3 is built from 15 residues. V trimming: 5 bases; J trimming: 2 bases; junction bases outside the gene matches: 6. CDR3 coding DNA: TGTGCCAGCAGGACCAGCGGGAGACCCTACAATGAGCAGTTCTTC. Amino acids: CASRTSGRPYNEQFF.

The gene calls are TRBV6-6 and TRBJ1-1, with 7 bases that match TRBD1. V lost 7 bases, J lost 3 bases, and 8 bases stayed unmatched. CDR1 is MNHNY, CDR2 SVGAGI, per germline (reference sequence). The CDR3 totals 14 residues. The CDR3 nucleotides are TGTGCCAGCATGCCGACAGGGAGGGACACTGAAGCTTTCTTT. Translated: CASMPTGRDTEAFF.

This clonotype came up many times. CDR3 amino acids: CASSQNRVRETQYF. The CDR3 DNA follows: TGTGCCAGCAGTCAGAACAGGGTACGAGAGACCCAGTACTTC. The rearrangement links TRBV12-3 or TRBV12-4 to TRBJ2-5, with D possibly being TRBD1 (6 bases). Trimming took 5 bases from V and 4 from J, leaving 14 bases between them. This CDR3 is built from 14 residues.

This rearrangement joins TRBV7-9 to TRBJ2-3, with D hard to call. The CDR3 is made up of 13 amino acids. Trimming removed 2 bases at V and 4 bases at J, with 7 bases between. Germline V gives CDR1 SEHNR, CDR2 FQNEAQ (reference sequence). CDR3: CASSLKGSDTQYF. For the CDR3, the DNA is TGTGCCAGCAGCTTAAAGGGTTCAGATACGCAGTATTTT. Complete variable domain (other parts from reference TRBV7-9 and TRBJ2-3): DTGVSQNPRHKITKRGQNVTFRCDPISEHNRLYWYRQTLGQGPEFLTYFQNEAQLEKSRLLSDRFSAERPKGSFSTLEIQRTEQGDSAMYLCASSLKGSDTQYFGPGTRLTVL.

The table lists this clonotype with many counts. V and J are TRBV7-8 and TRBJ2-2, with TRBD2 matching 8 bases. This CDR3 comprises 18 residues. In germline, CDR1 is SGHVS, CDR2 FQNEAQ. After removal of 1 base from V and 0 bases from J, the junction contained 7 bases not matched to a gene. The DNA for the CDR3 is TGTGCCAGCAGCTTAGGGACAGCGGGAGCCACGAACACCGGGGAGCTGTTTTTT. Amino acid sequence: CASSLGTAGATNTGELFF.

This clonotype was observed at least ten times. The rearrangement joins TRBV11-2 to TRBJ2-7; 7 bases map to TRBD2. CDR1 is SGHAT, CDR2 FQNNGV, per germline. Unmatched junction bases numbered 14, after V lost 5 bases and J lost 4 bases. CDR3 length equals 16 residues. The CDR3 protein is CASSPALGGDRYEQYF. The CDR3 region has the DNA TGTGCCAGCAGCCCCGCTCTTGGGGGGGATCGTTACGAGCAGTACTTC.

The rearrangement joins TRBV15 to TRBJ2-7; TRBD1 might be the D (6 bases). Trimming left V 2 bases short and J 5 bases short, with 16 bases between. The CDR3 sequence is 15 residues long. The germline V gene has CDR1 LNHNV and CDR2 YYDKDF (reference sequence). The CDR3 region is CATSRTTGLVNEQYF. The DNA for the CDR3 is TGTGCCACCAGCAGAACCACAGGGCTTGTGAACGAGCAGTACTTC.

The rearrangement joins TRBV10-3 to TRBJ2-7; 10 bases agree with TRBD1. The CDR3 totals 16 residues. Germline lookup yields CDR1 ENHRY and CDR2 SYGVKD. Trimming at V came to 0 bases and at J to 2 bases, leaving 4 bases not matched to a gene. The CDR3 sequence: CAISESLGQGAYEQYF. In DNA, the CDR3 is TGTGCCATCAGTGAGTCGTTAGGACAGGGGGCCTACGAGCAGTACTTC.

This clonotype was detected a few times. This rearrangement joins TRBV6-6 to TRBJ2-7; D might be TRBD1 or TRBD2, each matching 6 bases. This CDR3 has 15 residues. Trimming removed 5 bases at V and 4 bases at J, with 18 bases between. The V gene's germline CDR1 is MNHNY and CDR2 SVGAGI (reference sequence). The CDR3 bases are TGTGCCAGCAGTCCATTCAGAGGGGGGTGGTACGAGCAGTACTTC. Translating gives CASSPFRGGWYEQYF.

This clonotype was recorded a few times. The J gene is TRBJ1-3, the V gene TRBV20-1, with no clear D. CDR1 and CDR2 (germline): DFQATT, SNEGSKA (reference sequence). V was trimmed by 3 bases and J by 2 bases, leaving 8 bases between them. This CDR3 contains 13 residues. The CDR3 DNA is TGCAGTGCTAGGGAGCCGCCTGGAAACACCATATATTTT. Its translation is CSAREPPGNTIYF.

V and J are TRBV9 and TRBJ1-6; D ambiguous. The CDR3 consists of 14 residues. Trimming removed 0 bases at V and 7 bases at J, with 8 bases between. CDR1 and CDR2 (germline): SGDLS, YYNGEE. DNA of the CDR3: TGTGCCAGCAGCGTAGCCGACGGAAATTCACCCCTCCACTTT. Translation gives CASSVADGNSPLHF.

This clonotype was detected ten times or more. V and J are TRBV12-3 or TRBV12-4 and TRBJ1-1; maybe TRBD1 (5 bases). V was clipped by 2 bases and J by 1 base, with 8 bases between them. The CDR3 loop spans 14 amino acids. CDR3: CASSLIGGNTEAFF. The CDR3 nucleotides read TGTGCCAGCAGTTTAATTGGGGGGAACACTGAAGCTTTCTTT.

This clonotype was found a few times. This chain uses TRBV29-1 with TRBJ2-5; tentatively, D is TRBD2 (7 bases). Per germline, CDR1 SQVTM and CDR2 ANQGSEA. The CDR3 is made up of 15 amino acids. The germline V and J ends were trimmed by 2 bases and 5 bases, with 18 bases remaining between them. CDR3 coding DNA: TGCAGCGTTGAACCTTGGGAGGGGCAGGGGGAGACCCAGTACTTC. Amino acids: CSVEPWEGQGETQYF.

This clonotype was counted a few times. The genes are TRBV20-1 and TRBJ1-2; D is ambiguous. The CDR3 contains 11 residues. V lost 2 bases and J 6 bases, leaving 7 bases between the germline ends. Germline V gene sequence: CDR1 DFQATT, CDR2 SNEGSKA (reference sequence). The CDR3, as DNA: TGCAGTGCTAGACGTGGAAATGGCTACACCTTC. Its translation is CSARRGNGYTF.

This clonotype was found many times. This sequence joins TRBV19 and TRBJ2-7; 9 nucleotides align to TRBD1. The CDR3 loop spans 13 amino acids. V lost 8 bases and J lost 6; bases outside the gene matches: 8. Germline loops: CDR1 LNHDA, CDR2 SQIVND (reference sequence). The chain's CDR3 is CASSRDRAAEQYF. The CDR3 nucleotides are TGTGCCAGTTCTCGGGACAGGGCAGCCGAGCAGTACTTC.

Ten or more counts support this clonotype. This chain joins TRBV28 and TRBJ1-5; 10 bases align to TRBD1. Germline CDR1 and CDR2: MDHEN and SYDVKM. The CDR3 length is 15 residues. With 3 bases clipped from V and 5 bases from J, the junction kept 4 bases outside the gene matches. CDR3 sequence reads: CASSFEGQGYQPQHF. CDR3 coding DNA: TGTGCCAGCAGTTTTGAGGGACAGGGGTATCAGCCCCAGCATTTT.

This clonotype was seen a handful of times. This rearrangement joins TRBV7-8 to TRBJ2-2; the match to TRBD2 covers 11 bases. This CDR3 spans 16 amino acids. V lost 5 bases and J lost 1; bases outside the gene matches: 3. Germline CDR1 is SGHVS and CDR2 is FQNEAQ. Here the CDR3 DNA reads TGTGCCAGCAGCCTTGGACTAGCGGGGAACACCGGGGAGCTGTTTTTT. Residues: CASSLGLAGNTGELFF.

The chain has TRBV4-3 and TRBJ2-3; D is uncertain. Trimming took off 0 bases at V and 0 bases at J, with 7 bases between the two ends. Germline loops: CDR1 LGHNA, CDR2 YSLEER. This CDR3 is 15 amino acids long. The CDR3 protein is CASSQDQGSTDTQYF. CDR3 coding DNA: TGCGCCAGCAGCCAAGATCAAGGTAGCACAGATACGCAGTATTTT.

In this sample, this clonotype turned up many times. The J gene is TRBJ1-4, the V gene TRBV2; D gene unclear. This CDR3 has 14 residues. Germline V gives CDR1 SNHLY, CDR2 FYNNEI. The V end was cut by 5 bases, the J end by 8 bases, with 15 bases between. CDR3 in amino acids: CASSPGPAGEKLFF. The CDR3 DNA sequence: TGTGCCAGCAGTCCCGGGCCGGCGGGGGAAAAACTGTTTTTT.

This clonotype was counted many times. This sequence joins TRBV20-1 and TRBJ2-7, with 11 bases matching TRBD2. The CDR3 has 15 amino acids. V dropped 4 bases and J dropped 4; count of bases not matched to a gene: 9. The germline gives CDR1 DFQATT, CDR2 SNEGSKA (reference sequence). CDR3 residues: CSATHWPSGRYEQYF. CDR3 nucleotide sequence: TGCAGTGCTACCCATTGGCCTAGCGGGAGGTACGAGCAGTACTTC.

This clonotype appeared a few times. A much larger clone differs from this one at a single base, so this may be a read error. The chain couples TRBV20-1 to TRBJ2-1, with 9 positions matching TRBD2. CDR1 and CDR2 (germline): DFQATT, SNEGSKA (reference sequence). The CDR3 length is 15 residues. J gave up 3 bases and V 5 bases, and 8 bases lay outside the gene matches. The CDR3 loop reads CSAGRLAEDYNEQFF. The CDR3 coding sequence is TGCAGTGCTGGAAGACTAGCGGAGGACTACAATGAGCAGTTCTTC.

This clonotype showed up just a few times. CDR3 DNA sequence: TGTGCCAGCAGCGCGGACAGGGGGTTCCAAAACATTCAGTACTTC. Translating gives CASSADRGFQNIQYF. J is TRBJ2-4 and V is TRBV7-2; 10 bases agree with TRBD1. J lost 5 bases, V lost 5 bases, and 6 bases had no gene match. CDR3 length: 15 amino acids. The germline V gene encodes CDR1 SGHTA and CDR2 FQGNSA.

This chain joins TRBV19 and TRBJ2-1, with D possibly matching TRBD1 (5 bases). The CDR3 is 12 residues long. Between the trimmed V and J ends, which lost 10 bases and 6 bases, there was a span of 13 bases. CDR1 LNHDA and CDR2 SQIVND come from the germline V gene (reference sequence). The CDR3 DNA is TGTGCCACCCAAGACAGCTCCAATGAGCAGTTCTTC. It is translated as CATQDSSNEQFF.

This clonotype came up many times. The chain is built from TRBV29-1 and TRBJ2-1; TRBD2 matches 11 bases. In germline, CDR1 is SQVTM, CDR2 ANQGSEA. V gave up 6 bases and J gave up 6 bases; unmatched junction bases: 4. CDR3 length: 13 amino acids. CDR3 coding DNA: TGCAGCGTATTAGCGGGAGGGCTCAATGAGCAGTTCTTC. It specifies CSVLAGGLNEQFF.

On this clonotype: At one end the junction does not follow the germline gene, possibly because of a read error. The chain is built from TRBV30 and TRBJ1-2; D is ambiguous. The germline V gene encodes CDR1 GTSNPN and CDR2 SVGIG (reference sequence). The CDR3 has 10 residues. Written as DNA, the CDR3 is TGTGCCTGGAGTGTACGAGACCTAGCCTTC. This sequence encodes CAWSVRDLAF.

This clonotype appeared many times. The rearrangement links TRBV27 to TRBJ2-1; maybe TRBD2 (6 bases). This CDR3 has 13 residues. Germline loops: CDR1 MNHEY, CDR2 SMNVEV (reference sequence). Deletions cut 5 bases from V and 9 bases from J, with 14 bases between. The CDR3 here is CASSPSGRGEQFF. As DNA, the CDR3 is TGTGCCAGCAGTCCCTCCGGGAGAGGTGAGCAGTTCTTC.

This clonotype has a count of ten or more. The chain recombines TRBV11-2 with TRBJ2-5, with a possible D match to TRBD2 (6 bases). The CDR3 contains 13 residues. Trimming cost V 3 bases and J 5 bases, with 10 bases left between them. Germline CDR1 is SGHAT and CDR2 is FQNNGV. CDR3 residues: CASSLAGRETQYF. CDR3 coding DNA: TGTGCCAGCAGCTTGGCAGGGAGGGAGACCCAGTACTTC.

This clonotype appeared many times. The V gene is TRBV20-1, the J gene TRBJ2-1; 7 positions match TRBD2. Germline V lookup: CDR1 DFQATT, CDR2 SNEGSKA (reference sequence). The junction had 8 bases not matched to a gene; V was cut back by 2 bases and J by 4 bases. This CDR3 contains 15 residues. CDR3 nucleotide sequence: TGCAGTGCTAGATCCACAGCGGGACGTTACAATGAGCAGTTCTTC. The encoded protein is CSARSTAGRYNEQFF.